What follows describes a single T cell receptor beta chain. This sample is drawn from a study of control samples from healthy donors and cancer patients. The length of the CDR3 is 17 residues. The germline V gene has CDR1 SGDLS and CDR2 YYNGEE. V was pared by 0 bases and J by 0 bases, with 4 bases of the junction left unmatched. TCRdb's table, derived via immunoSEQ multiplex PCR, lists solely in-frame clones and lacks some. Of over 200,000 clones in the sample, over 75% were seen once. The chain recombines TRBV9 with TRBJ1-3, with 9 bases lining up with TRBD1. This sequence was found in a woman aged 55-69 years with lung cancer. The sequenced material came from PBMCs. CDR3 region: CASSVEDRGLSGNTIYF. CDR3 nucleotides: TGTGCCAGCAGCGTAGAGGACAGGGGCCTCTCTGGAAACACCATATATTTT.